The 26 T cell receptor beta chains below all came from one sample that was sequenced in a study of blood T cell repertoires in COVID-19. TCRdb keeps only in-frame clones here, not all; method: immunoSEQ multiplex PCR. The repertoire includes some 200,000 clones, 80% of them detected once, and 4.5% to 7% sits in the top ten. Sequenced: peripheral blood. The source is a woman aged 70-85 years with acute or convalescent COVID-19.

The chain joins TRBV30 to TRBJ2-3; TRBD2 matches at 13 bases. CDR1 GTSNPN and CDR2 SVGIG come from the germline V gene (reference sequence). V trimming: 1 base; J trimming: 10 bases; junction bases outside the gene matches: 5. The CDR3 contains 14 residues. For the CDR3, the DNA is TGTGCCTGGAGTGGAGTACTAGCGGGAGGGCCGCAGTATTTT. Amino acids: CAWSGVLAGGPQYF.

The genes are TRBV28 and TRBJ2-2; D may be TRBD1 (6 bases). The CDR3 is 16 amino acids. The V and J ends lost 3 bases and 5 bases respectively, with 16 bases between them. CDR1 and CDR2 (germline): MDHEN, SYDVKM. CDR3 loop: CASSFRPQGWTGELFF. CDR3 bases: TGTGCCAGCAGTTTCAGGCCACAGGGCTGGACCGGGGAGCTGTTTTTT.

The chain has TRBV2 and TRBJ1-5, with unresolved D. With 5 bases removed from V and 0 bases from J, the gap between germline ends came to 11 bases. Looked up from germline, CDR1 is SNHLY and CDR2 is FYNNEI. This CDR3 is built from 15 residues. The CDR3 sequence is CASSWESHSNQPQHF. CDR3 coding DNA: TGTGCCAGCAGTTGGGAGAGCCATAGCAATCAGCCCCAGCATTTT.

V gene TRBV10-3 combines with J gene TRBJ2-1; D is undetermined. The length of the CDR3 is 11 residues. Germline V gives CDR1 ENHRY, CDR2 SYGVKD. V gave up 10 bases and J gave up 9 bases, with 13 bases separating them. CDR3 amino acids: CATDEAGEQFF. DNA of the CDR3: TGTGCCACCGACGAGGCTGGTGAGCAGTTCTTC.

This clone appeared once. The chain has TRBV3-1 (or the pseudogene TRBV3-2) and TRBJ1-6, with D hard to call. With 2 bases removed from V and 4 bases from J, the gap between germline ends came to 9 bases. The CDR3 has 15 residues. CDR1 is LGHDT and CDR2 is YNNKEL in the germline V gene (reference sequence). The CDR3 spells CASSQLQQYNSPLHF. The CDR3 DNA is TGTGCCAGCAGCCAACTTCAACAATATAATTCACCCCTCCACTTT.

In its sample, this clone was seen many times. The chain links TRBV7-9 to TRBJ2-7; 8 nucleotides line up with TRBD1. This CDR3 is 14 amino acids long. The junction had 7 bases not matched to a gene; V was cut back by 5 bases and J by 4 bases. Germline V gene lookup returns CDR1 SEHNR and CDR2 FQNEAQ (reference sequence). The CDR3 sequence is CASSNTGQVYEQYF. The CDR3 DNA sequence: TGTGCCAGCAGCAACACGGGACAGGTGTACGAGCAGTACTTC.

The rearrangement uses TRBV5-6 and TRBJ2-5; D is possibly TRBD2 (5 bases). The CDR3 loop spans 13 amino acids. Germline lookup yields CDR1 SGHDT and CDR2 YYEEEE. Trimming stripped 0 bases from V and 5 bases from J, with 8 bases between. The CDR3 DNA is TGTGCCAGCAGCTTGGTGAGAGGGGAGACCCAGTACTTC. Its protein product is CASSLVRGETQYF.

CDR3 residues: CASSMLQGAGNEQFF. The DNA for the CDR3 is TGCGCCAGCAGCATGTTACAGGGGGCTGGGAATGAGCAGTTCTTC. The chain joins TRBV5-1 to TRBJ2-1; TRBD1 agrees at 9 bases. This CDR3 is built from 15 residues. Trimming removed 4 bases from V and 7 bases from J; junction bases left unmatched: 9. The germline V gene encodes CDR1 SGHRS and CDR2 YFSETQ.

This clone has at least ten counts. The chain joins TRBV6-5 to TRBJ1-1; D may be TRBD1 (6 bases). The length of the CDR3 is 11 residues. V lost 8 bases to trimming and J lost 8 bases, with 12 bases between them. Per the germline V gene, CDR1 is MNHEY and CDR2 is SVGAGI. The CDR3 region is CASHLTGEAFF. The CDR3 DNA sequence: TGTGCCAGCCATTTGACAGGCGAAGCTTTCTTT.

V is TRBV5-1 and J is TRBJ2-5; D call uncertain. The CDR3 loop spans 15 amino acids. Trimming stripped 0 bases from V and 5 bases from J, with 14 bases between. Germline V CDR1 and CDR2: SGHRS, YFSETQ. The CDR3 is CASSLARVEEETQYF. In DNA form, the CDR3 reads TGCGCCAGCAGCTTGGCCCGTGTAGAGGAGGAGACCCAGTACTTC.

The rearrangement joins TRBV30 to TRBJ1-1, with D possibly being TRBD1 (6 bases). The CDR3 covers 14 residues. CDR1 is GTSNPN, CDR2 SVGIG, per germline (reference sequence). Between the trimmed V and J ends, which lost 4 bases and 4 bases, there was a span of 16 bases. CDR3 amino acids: CAWTAGGLGTEAFF. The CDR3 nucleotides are TGTGCCTGGACCGCGGGGGGCCTCGGCACTGAAGCTTTCTTT.

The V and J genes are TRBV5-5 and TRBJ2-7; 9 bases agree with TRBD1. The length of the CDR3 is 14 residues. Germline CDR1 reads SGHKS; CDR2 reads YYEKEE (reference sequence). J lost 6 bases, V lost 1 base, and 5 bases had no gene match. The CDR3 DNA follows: TGTGCCAGCAGCTTGATACAGGGGGCCACCGAGCAGTACTTC. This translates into CASSLIQGATEQYF.

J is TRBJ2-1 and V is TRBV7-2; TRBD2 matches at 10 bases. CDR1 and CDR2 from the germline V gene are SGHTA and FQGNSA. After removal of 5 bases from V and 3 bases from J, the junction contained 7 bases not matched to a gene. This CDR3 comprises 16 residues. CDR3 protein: CASSKREGGFYNEQFF. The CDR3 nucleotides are TGTGCCAGCAGCAAGCGGGAGGGAGGGTTCTACAATGAGCAGTTCTTC.

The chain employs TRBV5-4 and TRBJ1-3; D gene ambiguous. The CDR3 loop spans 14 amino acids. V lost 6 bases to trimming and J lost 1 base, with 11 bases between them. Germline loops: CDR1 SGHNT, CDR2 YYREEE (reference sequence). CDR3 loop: CASKEGMSGNTIYF. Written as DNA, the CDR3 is TGTGCCAGCAAGGAGGGAATGTCTGGAAACACCATATATTTT. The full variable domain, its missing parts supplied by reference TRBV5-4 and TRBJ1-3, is ETGVTQSPTHLIKTRGQQVTLRCSSQSGHNTVSWYQQALGQGPQFIFQYYREEENGRGNFPPRFSGLQFPNYSSELNVNALELDDSALYLCASKEGMSGNTIYFGEGSWLTVV.

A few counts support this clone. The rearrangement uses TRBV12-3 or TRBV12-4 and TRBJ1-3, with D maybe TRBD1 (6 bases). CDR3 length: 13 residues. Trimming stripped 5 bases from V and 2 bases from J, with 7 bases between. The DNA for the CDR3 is TGTGCCAGCAGTCGGGACACTGGAAACACCATATATTTT. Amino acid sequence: CASSRDTGNTIYF.

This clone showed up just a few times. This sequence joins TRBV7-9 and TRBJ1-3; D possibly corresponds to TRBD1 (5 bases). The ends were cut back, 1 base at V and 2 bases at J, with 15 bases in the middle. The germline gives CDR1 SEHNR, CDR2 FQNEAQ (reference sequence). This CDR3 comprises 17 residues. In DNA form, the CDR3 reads TGTGCCAGCAGCTTAGAATCCCTCAGGGTGGCTGGAAACACCATATATTTT. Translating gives CASSLESLRVAGNTIYF.

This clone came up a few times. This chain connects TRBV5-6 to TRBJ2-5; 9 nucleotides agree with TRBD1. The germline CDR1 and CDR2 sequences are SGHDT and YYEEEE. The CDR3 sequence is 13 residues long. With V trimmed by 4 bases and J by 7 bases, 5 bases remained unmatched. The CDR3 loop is CASSRDRAGTQYF. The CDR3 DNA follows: TGTGCCAGCAGCAGGGACAGGGCAGGGACCCAGTACTTC.

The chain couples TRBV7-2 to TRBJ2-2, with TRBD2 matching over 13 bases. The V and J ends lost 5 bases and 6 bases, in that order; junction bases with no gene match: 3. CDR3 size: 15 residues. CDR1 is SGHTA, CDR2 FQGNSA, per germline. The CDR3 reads CASSPGLAGAGELFF. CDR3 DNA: TGTGCCAGCAGCCCAGGACTAGCGGGAGCCGGGGAGCTGTTTTTT. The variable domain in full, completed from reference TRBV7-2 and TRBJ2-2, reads GAGVSQSPSNKVTEKGKDVELRCDPISGHTALYWYRQSLGQGLEFLIYFQGNSAPDKSGLPSDRFSAERTGGSVSTLTIQRTQQEDSAVYLCASSPGLAGAGELFFGEGSRLTVL.

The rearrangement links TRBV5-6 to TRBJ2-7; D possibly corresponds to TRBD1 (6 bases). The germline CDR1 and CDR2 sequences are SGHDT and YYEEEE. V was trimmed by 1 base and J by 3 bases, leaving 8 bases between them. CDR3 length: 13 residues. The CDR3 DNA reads TGTGCCAGCAGCTTGACAGGGATCTACGAGCAGTACTTC. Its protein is CASSLTGIYEQYF.

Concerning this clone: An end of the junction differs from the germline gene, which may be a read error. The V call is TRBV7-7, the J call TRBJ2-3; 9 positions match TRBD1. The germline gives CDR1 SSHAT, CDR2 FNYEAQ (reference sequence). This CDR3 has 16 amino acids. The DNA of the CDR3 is TGTGCTAGCAGCTTATTAACGGGACAGGGAACAGATACGCAGTATTTT. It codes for CASSLLTGQGTDTQYF.

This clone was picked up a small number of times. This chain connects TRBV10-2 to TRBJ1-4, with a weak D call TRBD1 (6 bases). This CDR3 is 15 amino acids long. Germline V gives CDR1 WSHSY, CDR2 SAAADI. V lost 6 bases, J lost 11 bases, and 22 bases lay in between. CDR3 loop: CASRLPGLPQGKLFF. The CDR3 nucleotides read TGCGCCAGCAGATTGCCCGGTTTGCCCCAGGGGAAACTGTTTTTT.

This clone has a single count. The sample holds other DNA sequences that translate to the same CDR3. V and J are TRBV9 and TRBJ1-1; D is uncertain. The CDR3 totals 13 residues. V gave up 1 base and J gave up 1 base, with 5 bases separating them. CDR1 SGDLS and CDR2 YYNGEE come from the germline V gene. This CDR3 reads CASSVSGNTEAFF. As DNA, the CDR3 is TGTGCCAGCAGCGTATCGGGGAACACTGAAGCTTTCTTT.

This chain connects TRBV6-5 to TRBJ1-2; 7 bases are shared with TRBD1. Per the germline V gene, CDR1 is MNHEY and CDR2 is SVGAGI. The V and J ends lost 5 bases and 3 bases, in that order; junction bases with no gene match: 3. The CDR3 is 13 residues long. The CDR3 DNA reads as TGTGCCAGCAGTCGGACAGGCGACTATGGCTACACCTTC. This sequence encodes CASSRTGDYGYTF.

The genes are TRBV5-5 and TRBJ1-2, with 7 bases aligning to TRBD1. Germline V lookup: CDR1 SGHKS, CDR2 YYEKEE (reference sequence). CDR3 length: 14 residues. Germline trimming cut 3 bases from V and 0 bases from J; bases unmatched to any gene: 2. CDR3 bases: TGTGCCAGCAGCTCTGACAGGGCTAACTATGGCTACACCTTC. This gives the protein CASSSDRANYGYTF.

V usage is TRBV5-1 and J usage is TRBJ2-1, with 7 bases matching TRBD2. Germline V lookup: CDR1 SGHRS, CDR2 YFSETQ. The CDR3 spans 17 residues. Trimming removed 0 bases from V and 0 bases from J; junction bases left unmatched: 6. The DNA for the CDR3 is TGCGCCAGCAGCTTGGACCTAGCGGCAAGCTCCTACAATGAGCAGTTCTTC. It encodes CASSLDLAASSYNEQFF.

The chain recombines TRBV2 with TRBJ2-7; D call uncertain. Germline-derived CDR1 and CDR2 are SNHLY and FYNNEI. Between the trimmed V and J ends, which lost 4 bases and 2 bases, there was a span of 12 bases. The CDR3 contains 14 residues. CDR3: CASSVEPNPYEQYF. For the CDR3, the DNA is TGTGCCAGCAGTGTCGAGCCCAACCCCTACGAGCAGTACTTC. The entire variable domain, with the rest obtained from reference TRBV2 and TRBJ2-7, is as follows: EPEVTQTPSHQVTQMGQEVILRCVPISNHLYFYWYRQILGQKVEFLVSFYNNEISEKSEIFDDQFSVERPDGSNFTLKIRSTKLEDSAMYFCASSVEPNPYEQYFGPGTRLTVT.